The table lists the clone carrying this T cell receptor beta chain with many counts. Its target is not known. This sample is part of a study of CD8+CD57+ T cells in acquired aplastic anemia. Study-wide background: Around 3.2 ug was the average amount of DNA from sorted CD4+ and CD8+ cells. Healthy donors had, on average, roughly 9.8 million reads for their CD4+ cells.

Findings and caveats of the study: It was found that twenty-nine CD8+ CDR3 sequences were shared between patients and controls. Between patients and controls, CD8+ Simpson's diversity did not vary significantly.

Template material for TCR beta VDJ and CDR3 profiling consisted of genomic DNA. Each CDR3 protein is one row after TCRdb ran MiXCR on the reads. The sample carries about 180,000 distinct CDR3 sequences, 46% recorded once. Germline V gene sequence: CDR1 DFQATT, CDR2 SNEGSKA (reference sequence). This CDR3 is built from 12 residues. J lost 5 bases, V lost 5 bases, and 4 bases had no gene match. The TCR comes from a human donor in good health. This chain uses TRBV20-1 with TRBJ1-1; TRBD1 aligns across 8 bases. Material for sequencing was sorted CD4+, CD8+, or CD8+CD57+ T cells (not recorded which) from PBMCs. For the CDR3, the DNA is TGCAGTGCTGGACAGGGTCGGACTGAAGCTTTCTTT. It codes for CSAGQGRTEAFF.